The sequence of this T cell receptor (beta chain) was determined in a study of T-cell reconstitution after alpha-beta-depleted transplantation in children. There are a few counts of this clonotype. What it recognizes is unknown. Notes on the study in general: The origin of alpha-beta T cells about two months after transplant was reportedly several hundred expanded graft clones. Once a year had passed after transplant, T-cell counts and diversity came mostly from newly produced T cells. Surviving recipient T cells and thymic progenitors accounted for the high day-60 TCRbeta diversity observed in some patients.

The library targeted TCRbeta and was prepared with unique molecular identifiers. TCRdb re-called the PCR reads through MiXCR, storing one row per CDR3 protein. The table shows about 640,000 distinct CDR3 sequences, with over 10% occurring only once. The source was PBMCs, mostly from graft donor cells, collected 360 days after TCRalphabeta/CD19-depleted stem cell transplant. This TCR was recovered from a male patient younger than 18 who had a stem cell transplant for acute myeloid leukemia, so the T cells may come from the graft donor.

The CDR3 protein is CASSQDLSAQYF. The CDR3 DNA sequence: TGTGCCAGCAGCCAAGATCTTTCGGCACAGTACTTC. V usage is TRBV3-1 and J usage is TRBJ2-5; D unresolved. Germline-derived CDR1 and CDR2 are LGHDT and YNNKEL (reference sequence). V shed 0 bases and J shed 11 bases, with 10 bases lying between them. This CDR3 comprises 12 residues.